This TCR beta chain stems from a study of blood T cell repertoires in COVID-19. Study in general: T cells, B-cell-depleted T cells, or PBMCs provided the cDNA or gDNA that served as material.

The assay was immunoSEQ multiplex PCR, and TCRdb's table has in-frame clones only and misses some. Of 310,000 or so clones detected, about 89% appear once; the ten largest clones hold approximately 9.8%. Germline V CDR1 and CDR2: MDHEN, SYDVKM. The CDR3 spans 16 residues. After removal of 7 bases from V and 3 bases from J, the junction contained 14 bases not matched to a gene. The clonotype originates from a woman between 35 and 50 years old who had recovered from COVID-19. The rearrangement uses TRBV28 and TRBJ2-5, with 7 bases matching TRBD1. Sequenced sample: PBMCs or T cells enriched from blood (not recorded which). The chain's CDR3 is CASTRPGTVAKETQYF. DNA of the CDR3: TGTGCCAGCACCCGTCCCGGGACAGTAGCGAAAGAGACCCAGTACTTC.